This T cell receptor (beta chain) was obtained from a study of post-analysis software for immune sequencing data. About the research overall: Clinical courses comprised relapsing-remitting, secondary progressive and progressive-relapsing multiple sclerosis. Whole-study findings and limits: Normalized Chao1 diversity was significantly lower in multiple sclerosis patients than in controls. TRBV segments more frequent in patients than in controls numbered roughly 5 and included TRBV5-6, TRBV5-1 and TRBV20-1.

Presence of unique molecular identifiers characterized the TCR beta cDNA libraries. TCRdb passed the PCR reads through MiXCR, listing each CDR3 protein once. The table lists about 200,000 distinct CDR3 sequences, 29% of them singletons. This clonotype was detected only a few times. Its antigen is undetermined. The CDR3 spans 13 residues. In germline, CDR1 is SGHRS, CDR2 YFSETQ. V was shortened by 2 bases and J by 7 bases, with 12 bases between the two germline ends. The receptor's source is a girl under 18 with multiple sclerosis. The sequencing sample was made of blood. The gene calls are TRBV5-1 and TRBJ1-2, with D unresolved. DNA for the CDR3: TGCGCCAGCAGCTTCAATAGGCGGCTTGGCTACACCTTC. Encoded protein: CASSFNRRLGYTF.